This entry lists 21 T cell receptor beta chains sequenced from one sample in a study of CXCR3-negative and CXCR3-positive naive CD8 T cells. Via 5' RACE with UMI labels, TRB cDNA libraries were prepared. For each CDR3 protein, TCRdb gives one entry from its re-call of the 5' RACE reads, without DNA. The table for this sample gives some 61,000 distinct CDR3 sequences. The sample taken for sequencing was naive CXCR3- CD8+ T cells from blood. Specified subset: CD45RO-CCR7+CD27+CD95- naive CD8+ T cells lacking CXCR3 (TNR3-). These receptors were obtained from a human donor in good health. Some clones in this sample may be carry-over from other donors' samples.

The V call is TRBV6-6, the J call TRBJ1-1; no DNA is available, so the TRBD1 call from TCRdb remains unchecked. CDR1 and CDR2 from the germline V gene are MNHNY and SVGAGI (reference sequence). The CDR3 length is 16 residues. The chain's CDR3 is CASSYSSTGLNTEAFF.

The gene calls are TRBV7-9 and TRBJ2-7; TCRdb outputs TRBD1, but without DNA this stays unchecked. The germline V gene has CDR1 SEHNR and CDR2 FQNEAQ (reference sequence). This CDR3 spans 15 amino acids. CDR3 loop: CASSANRGLTYEQYF.

J is TRBJ1-4 and V is TRBV29-1. Germline-derived CDR1 and CDR2 are SQVTM and ANQGSEA. This CDR3 is built from 14 residues. This chain's CDR3 is CSVDEGGLGEKLFF.

The V call is TRBV7-9, the J call TRBJ2-7; the TCRdb call, TRBD1, lacks DNA for checking. Germline CDR1 reads SEHNR; CDR2 reads FQNEAQ (reference sequence). This CDR3 comprises 15 residues. The CDR3 loop is CASSSFRDSNYEQYF.

V is TRBV20-1 and J is TRBJ2-7; the TCRdb call, TRBD1, lacks DNA for checking. Germline loops: CDR1 DFQATT, CDR2 SNEGSKA (reference sequence). This CDR3 region has 13 residues. The CDR3 protein is CSARGGQGYEQYF.

The chain carries TRBV20-1 and TRBJ1-6; with no DNA, the TCRdb D assignment of TRBD1 cannot be verified. This CDR3 comprises 17 residues. Germline V gene lookup returns CDR1 DFQATT and CDR2 SNEGSKA (reference sequence). CDR3 protein: CSARDPLEGYYNSPLHF.

The V gene is TRBV12-3 or TRBV12-4, the J gene TRBJ2-1; TCRdb reports TRBD1, a call that lacks DNA to check it against. The CDR3 covers 14 residues. The CDR3: CASSEMGGDNEQFF.

The chain is built from TRBV7-3 and TRBJ2-7; the TCRdb D gene call, TRBD1, has no DNA to confirm it. The germline gives CDR1 SGHTA, CDR2 FQGTGA. The CDR3 loop spans 15 amino acids. CDR3 sequence: CASSSYSGHWDEQYF.

This sequence joins TRBV2 and TRBJ2-1; TCRdb's D call of TRBD1 is untestable without DNA. The CDR3 runs 12 residues. Germline V CDR1 and CDR2: SNHLY, FYNNEI. CDR3 protein: CASLGGMNEQFF.

This rearrangement joins TRBV7-9 to TRBJ1-4; the D gene TCRdb calls, TRBD1, cannot be checked with no DNA. The germline V gene has CDR1 SEHNR and CDR2 FQNEAQ (reference sequence). The CDR3 has 16 amino acids. The chain's CDR3 is CASTGVSGENGEKLFF. The whole variable domain, filled in from reference TRBV7-9 and TRBJ1-4, reads DTGVSQNPRHKITKRGQNVTFRCDPISEHNRLYWYRQTLGQGPEFLTYFQNEAQLEKSRLLSDRFSAERPKGSFSTLEIQRTEQGDSAMYLCASTGVSGENGEKLFFGSGTQLSVL.

The genes are TRBV15 and TRBJ1-1. The CDR3 contains 12 residues. From germline, CDR1 is LNHNV and CDR2 YYDKDF (reference sequence). The CDR3 protein is CATSSGNTEAFF.

This chain uses TRBV5-1 with TRBJ2-1; the TCRdb D gene call, TRBD1, has no DNA to confirm it. In germline, CDR1 is SGHRS, CDR2 YFSETQ. CDR3 length equals 15 residues. The CDR3 reads CASSIGDRANNEQFF.

V usage is TRBV14 and J usage is TRBJ2-1; TCRdb's D call, TRBD2, is unchecked because there is no DNA. The length of the CDR3 is 16 residues. Germline-derived CDR1 and CDR2 are SGHDN and FVKESK. The CDR3 sequence: CASSTGLAGAVNEQFF.

The chain couples TRBV9 to TRBJ2-3; the D gene TCRdb calls, TRBD2, cannot be checked with no DNA. The CDR3 extends over 16 amino acids. Germline V gives CDR1 SGDLS, CDR2 YYNGEE. The CDR3 protein is CVSSVEPSGGGDTQYF.

The genes are TRBV6-2 or TRBV6-3 and TRBJ1-1; no DNA is available, so the TRBD1 call from TCRdb remains unchecked. The CDR3 spans 16 residues. Germline CDR1 MNHEY, CDR2 SVGEGT. The CDR3 loop is CASSYLGDRSQNEAFF.

CDR3 region: CASSYWEDGGEQYF. The V call is TRBV6-5, the J call TRBJ2-7; TCRdb designates TRBD2, a call that cannot be tested without DNA. The CDR3 totals 14 residues. Germline V gene sequence: CDR1 MNHEY, CDR2 SVGAGI.

The chain combines TRBV7-9 with TRBJ1-1; checking the TCRdb D call of TRBD1 is not possible without DNA. This CDR3 is built from 15 residues. CDR1 SEHNR and CDR2 FQNEAQ come from the germline V gene (reference sequence). The CDR3: CASVGWGAVGTEAFF.

This chain connects TRBV5-1 to TRBJ2-3; no DNA is available, so the TRBD2 call from TCRdb remains unchecked. In germline, CDR1 is SGHRS, CDR2 YFSETQ. This CDR3 region has 15 residues. CDR3 protein: CASSSPEGLTDTQYF.

This chain connects TRBV5-1 to TRBJ2-7; the D call from TCRdb, TRBD1, cannot be confirmed without DNA. CDR1 and CDR2 (germline): SGHRS, YFSETQ. This CDR3 has 14 residues. CDR3: CASSLGTGTYEQYF.

V usage is TRBV6-5 and J usage is TRBJ2-7; TCRdb reports TRBD2, a call that lacks DNA to check it against. The CDR3 has 15 amino acids. Germline V gives CDR1 MNHEY, CDR2 SVGAGI. CDR3 protein: CASKLLAGGSYEQYF.

The V call is TRBV12-3 or TRBV12-4, the J call TRBJ2-1; TCRdb's D call, TRBD1, is unchecked because there is no DNA. The CDR3 consists of 16 residues. CDR3 amino acids: CASSLIRDMPYNEQFF.